Given below is one TCR beta chain in context. Donors showed nominal health when sampled, although they likely had unrecorded immune exposures. The V gene's germline CDR1 is SQVTM and CDR2 ANQGSEA. The CDR3 is 15 residues long. Germline trimming cut 4 bases from V and 8 bases from J; bases unmatched to any gene: 10. These data originate in a study of cytomegalovirus exposure and HLA in healthy donors. Overall study: Researchers found that just over 80% of 398 genotyped donors fell within the Caucasian-associated ancestry cluster.

13 Jbeta primers and 60 Vbeta primers were used for the PCR. Study processing details: A later analysis counted approximately 88 million unique TCR beta chains, around 10 million shared. Here immunoSEQ multiplex PCR was the method, and the copy in TCRdb shows in-frame clones only, minus some. V and J calls and clone size are those listed in that table; D and trimming were worked out from the DNA. The sample includes approximately 130,000 clones, around 86% of them seen just once. This sequence originates from a young man in good health and CMV-seronegative. V gene TRBV29-1 combines with J gene TRBJ2-1; 11 bases fit TRBD2. The sample consisted of PBMCs. The CDR3 protein is CSVVRVAGGIDEQFF. For the CDR3, the DNA is TGCAGCGTTGTCAGGGTAGCGGGGGGGATCGATGAGCAGTTCTTC.